This T cell receptor (beta chain) emerged from a study of blood T cell repertoires in COVID-19. Across the whole study: Samples taken during acute and convalescent COVID-19 were collected in the United States, Italy and Spain. T cells, B-cell-depleted T cells, or PBMCs provided the cDNA or gDNA that served as material.

CDR3 size: 14 residues. Per germline, CDR1 MNHEY and CDR2 SVGAGI. V shed 6 bases and J 4 bases; nucleotides not matched to a gene: 4. Source study methods: For nucleated cells, counts were estimated from reference gene primer amplification. The data were produced by immunoSEQ multiplex PCR, yet TCRdb's version contains in-frame clones alone and is incomplete. The V and J calls and clone size were taken over from that table, and D and trimming were inferred from the DNA. The sample carries 650,000 to 800,000 clones, over 80% recorded once. The gene calls are TRBV6-5 and TRBJ2-7; TRBD2 aligns across 12 bases. The sequencing input was peripheral blood. The receptor was derived from a woman between 18 and 30 years old with acute or convalescent COVID-19. The CDR3 loop reads CASSRLAGGYEQYF. In DNA form, the CDR3 reads TGTGCCAGCAGCCGCCTAGCGGGGGGGTACGAGCAGTACTTC.